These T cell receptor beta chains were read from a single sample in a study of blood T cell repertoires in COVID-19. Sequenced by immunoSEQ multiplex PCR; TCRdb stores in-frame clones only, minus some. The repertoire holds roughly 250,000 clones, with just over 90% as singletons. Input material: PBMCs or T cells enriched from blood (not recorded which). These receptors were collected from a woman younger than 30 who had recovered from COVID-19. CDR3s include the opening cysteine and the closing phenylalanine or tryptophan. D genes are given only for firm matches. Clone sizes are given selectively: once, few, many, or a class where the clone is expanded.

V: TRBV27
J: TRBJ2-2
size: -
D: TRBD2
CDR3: CASTGTSGTVRGTGELFF
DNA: TGTGCCAGTACCGGGACTAGCGGGACAGTGAGGGGGACCGGGGAGCTGTTTTTT

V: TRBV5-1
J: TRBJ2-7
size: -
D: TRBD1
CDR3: CASSPAGTGFYEQYF
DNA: TGCGCCAGCAGCCCAGCCGGGACAGGGTTCTACGAGCAGTACTTC

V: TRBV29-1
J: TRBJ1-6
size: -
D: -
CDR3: CSVEDQGIGSPLHF
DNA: TGCAGCGTTGAAGATCAGGGTATTGGATCACCCCTCCACTTT

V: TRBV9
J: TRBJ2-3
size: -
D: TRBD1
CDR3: CASSAHGTGSVTDTQYF
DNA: TGTGCCAGCAGCGCCCACGGGACAGGGTCGGTCACAGATACGCAGTATTTT

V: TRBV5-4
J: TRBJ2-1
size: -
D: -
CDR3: CASSLTTGYQSGEQFF
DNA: TGTGCCAGCAGCCTAACTACAGGGTACCAAAGCGGTGAGCAGTTCTTC

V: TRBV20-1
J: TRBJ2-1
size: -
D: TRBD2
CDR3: CSASLSGSGLFSAEQFF
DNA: TGCAGTGCTAGTCTAAGCGGGAGTGGTCTCTTCTCGGCTGAGCAGTTCTTC

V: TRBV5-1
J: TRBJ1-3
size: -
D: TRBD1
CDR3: CASSPLGQGAQEGNTIYF
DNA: TGCGCCAGCAGCCCCTTAGGCCAGGGGGCTCAAGAGGGAAACACCATATATTTT

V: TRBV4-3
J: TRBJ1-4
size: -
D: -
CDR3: CASSQDYRRGNEKLFF
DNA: TGCGCCAGCAGCCAAGATTATCGCAGGGGAAATGAAAAACTGTTTTTT

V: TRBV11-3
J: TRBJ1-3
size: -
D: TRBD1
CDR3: CASSSISGTGAGNTIYF
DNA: TGTGCCAGCAGTTCGATCTCCGGGACAGGGGCCGGAAACACCATATATTTT

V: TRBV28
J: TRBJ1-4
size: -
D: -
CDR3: CASRLNRAEKLFF
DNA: TGTGCCAGCAGACTAAACAGGGCTGAAAAACTGTTTTTT

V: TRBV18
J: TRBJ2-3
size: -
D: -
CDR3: CASSPEGRTDTQYF
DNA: TGTGCCAGCTCACCAGAGGGTAGGACAGATACGCAGTATTTT

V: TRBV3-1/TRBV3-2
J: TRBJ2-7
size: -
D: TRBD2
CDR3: CASSYIAGAYEQYF
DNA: TGTGCCAGCAGTTACATAGCGGGTGCCTACGAGCAGTACTTC

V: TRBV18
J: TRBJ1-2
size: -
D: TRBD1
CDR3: CASSPTDRGVYGYTF
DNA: TGTGCCAGCTCACCAACGGACAGGGGTGTCTATGGCTACACCTTC

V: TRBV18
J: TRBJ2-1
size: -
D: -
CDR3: CASTGSSYNEQFF
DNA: TGTGCCAGCACAGGGAGCTCCTACAATGAGCAGTTCTTC

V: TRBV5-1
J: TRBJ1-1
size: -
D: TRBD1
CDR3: CASSLQTGNMNTEAFF
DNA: TGCGCCAGCAGCTTACAGACAGGGAATATGAACACTGAAGCTTTCTTT

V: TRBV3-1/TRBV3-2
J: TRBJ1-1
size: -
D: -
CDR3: CASSQESYRVQGSAEAFF
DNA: TGTGCCAGCAGCCAAGAGTCGTACCGGGTACAGGGTAGCGCTGAAGCTTTCTTT

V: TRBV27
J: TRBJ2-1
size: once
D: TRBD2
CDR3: CASSRKVPGLALNEQFF
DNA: TGTGCCAGCAGCCGAAAGGTTCCCGGACTAGCGCTCAATGAGCAGTTCTTC

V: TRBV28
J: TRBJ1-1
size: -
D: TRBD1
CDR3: CASNKRQGATEAFF
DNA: TGTGCCAGCAATAAAAGACAGGGGGCAACTGAAGCTTTCTTT

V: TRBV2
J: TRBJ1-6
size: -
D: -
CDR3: CASRVGQSYNSPLHF
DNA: TGTGCCAGCAGAGTAGGACAATCTTATAATTCACCCCTCCACTTT

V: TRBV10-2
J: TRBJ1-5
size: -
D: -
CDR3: CASQVERRQPQHF
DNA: TGCGCCAGCCAGGTAGAGCGGCGCCAGCCCCAGCATTTT

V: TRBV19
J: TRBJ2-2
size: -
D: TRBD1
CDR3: CASSPIPTGSTGELFF
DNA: TGTGCCAGTAGTCCCATTCCGACAGGGTCTACCGGGGAGCTGTTTTTT

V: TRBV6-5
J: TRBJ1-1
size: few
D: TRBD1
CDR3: CASSRQGSTEAFF
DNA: TGTGCCAGCAGCCGACAGGGGAGCACTGAAGCTTTCTTT

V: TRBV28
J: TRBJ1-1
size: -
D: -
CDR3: CASSFAVNTEAFF
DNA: TGTGCCAGCAGTTTCGCGGTGAACACTGAAGCTTTCTTT

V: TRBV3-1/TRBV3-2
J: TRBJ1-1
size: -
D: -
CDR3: CASSRGQNTEAFF
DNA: TGTGCCAGCAGCCGGGGACAGAACACTGAAGCTTTCTTT

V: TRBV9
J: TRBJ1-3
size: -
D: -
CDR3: CASSLSVYSGNTIYF
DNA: TGTGCCAGCAGCCTATCCGTTTACTCTGGAAACACCATATATTTT

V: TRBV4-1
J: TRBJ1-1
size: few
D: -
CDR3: CASSQVRGEAFF
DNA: TGCGCCAGCAGCCAAGTTCGGGGTGAAGCTTTCTTT

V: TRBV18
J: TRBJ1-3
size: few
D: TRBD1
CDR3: CASSLSGTGVSGNTIYF
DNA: TGTGCCAGCTCACTGAGCGGGACAGGGGTTTCTGGAAACACCATATATTTT

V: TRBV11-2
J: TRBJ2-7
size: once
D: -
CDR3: CASSPTRGTYEQYF
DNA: TGTGCCAGCAGCCCCACCAGGGGAACCTACGAGCAGTACTTC

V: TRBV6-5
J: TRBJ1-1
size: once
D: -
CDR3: CASNNRDRAFF
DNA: TGTGCCAGCAATAACCGGGATAGAGCTTTCTTT

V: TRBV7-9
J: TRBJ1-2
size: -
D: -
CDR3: CASSSAGVEGGYTF
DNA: TGTGCCAGCAGCTCCGCTGGGGTAGAGGGAGGCTACACCTTC

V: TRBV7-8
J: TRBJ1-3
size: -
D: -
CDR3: CASSLDRTGNTIYF
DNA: TGTGCCAGCAGCTTAGACAGGACTGGAAACACCATATATTTT

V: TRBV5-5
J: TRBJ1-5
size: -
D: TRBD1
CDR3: CASSSTGDGPQHF
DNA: TGTGCCAGCAGCTCGACAGGGGATGGGCCCCAGCATTTT

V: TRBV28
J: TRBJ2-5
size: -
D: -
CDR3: CASRPHAAGARETQYF
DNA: TGTGCCAGCAGACCCCATGCGGCAGGGGCGCGAGAGACCCAGTACTTC

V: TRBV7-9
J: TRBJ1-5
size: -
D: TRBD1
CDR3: CASSLAQGASQPQHF
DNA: TGTGCCAGCAGCTTAGCGCAGGGGGCTTCTCAGCCCCAGCATTTT

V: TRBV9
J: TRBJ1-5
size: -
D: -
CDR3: CASSVSGGEGQPQHF
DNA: TGTGCCAGCAGCGTATCTGGGGGCGAAGGTCAGCCCCAGCATTTT

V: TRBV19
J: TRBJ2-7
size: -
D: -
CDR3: CASAGQTYEQYF
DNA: TGTGCCAGCGCGGGACAGACCTACGAGCAGTACTTC